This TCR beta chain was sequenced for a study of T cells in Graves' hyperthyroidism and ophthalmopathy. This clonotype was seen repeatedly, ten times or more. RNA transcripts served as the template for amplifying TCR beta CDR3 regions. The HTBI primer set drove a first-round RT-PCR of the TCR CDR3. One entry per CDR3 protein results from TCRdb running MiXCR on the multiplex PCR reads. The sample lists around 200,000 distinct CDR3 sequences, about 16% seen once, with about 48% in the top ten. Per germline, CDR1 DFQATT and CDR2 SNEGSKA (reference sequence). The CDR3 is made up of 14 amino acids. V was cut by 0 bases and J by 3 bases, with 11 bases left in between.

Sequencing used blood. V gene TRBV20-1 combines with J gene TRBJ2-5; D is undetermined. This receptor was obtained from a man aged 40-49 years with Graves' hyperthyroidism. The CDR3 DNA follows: TGCAGTGCTAGAGATCAGGCAGGAAAAGAGACCCAGTACTTC. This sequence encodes CSARDQAGKETQYF.